Each of the 3 T cell receptor beta chains below was sequenced from the same sample in a study of T cells in Graves' hyperthyroidism and ophthalmopathy. RNA transcripts gave rise to amplified TCR beta CDR3 regions. Using the HTBI primer set, a first-round RT-PCR was run on the TCR CDR3. TCRdb independently ran MiXCR on the multiplex PCR reads; one entry per CDR3 protein. The sample carries almost 600,000 distinct CDR3 sequences, approximately 14% recorded once. Specimen: blood. These receptors all come from a woman aged 25 to 39 with Graves' hyperthyroidism that later progressed to Graves' ophthalmopathy.

Comments on this clonotype: Its ends do not fully match the called genes, so a read error is possible. The gene calls are TRBV12-3 or TRBV12-4 and TRBJ1-2, with D possibly TRBD1 on 5 matching bases. This CDR3 comprises 14 residues. CDR3 nucleotides: TGTGCCAGCAGTGGTGGAGACAGCAGCTATGGCTGCACCTTC. Translation gives CASSGGDSSYGCTF.

This clonotype was picked up many times. This sequence joins TRBV12-3 or TRBV12-4 and TRBJ2-4; no clear D. CDR3 length equals 12 residues. Trimming pared 1 base from V and 8 bases from J, leaving 6 bases between. The CDR3 loop reads CASSLGTDIQYF. In DNA form, the CDR3 reads TGTGCCAGCAGTTTAGGGACGGACATTCAGTACTTC.

J is TRBJ1-5 and V is TRBV6-1, with D uncertain. Germline V CDR1 and CDR2: MNHNS, SASEGT. With 6 bases removed from V and 7 bases from J, the gap between germline ends came to 22 bases. The CDR3 contains 16 residues. CDR3 sequence reads: CASRPADYGMGQPQHF. The CDR3 DNA reads TGTGCCAGCAGACCAGCCGATTATGGTATGGGCCAGCCCCAGCATTTT.